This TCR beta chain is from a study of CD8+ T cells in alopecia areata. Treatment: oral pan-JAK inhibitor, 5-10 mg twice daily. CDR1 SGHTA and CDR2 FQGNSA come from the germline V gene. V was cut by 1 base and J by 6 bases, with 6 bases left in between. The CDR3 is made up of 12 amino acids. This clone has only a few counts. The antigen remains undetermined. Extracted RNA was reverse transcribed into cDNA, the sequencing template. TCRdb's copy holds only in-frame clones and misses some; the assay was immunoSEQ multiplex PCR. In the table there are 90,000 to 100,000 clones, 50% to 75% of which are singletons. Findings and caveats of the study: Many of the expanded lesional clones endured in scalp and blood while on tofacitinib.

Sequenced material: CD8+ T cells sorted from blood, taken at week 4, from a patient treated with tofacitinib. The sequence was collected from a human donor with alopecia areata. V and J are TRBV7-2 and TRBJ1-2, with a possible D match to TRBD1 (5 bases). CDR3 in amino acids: CASSLVGDGYTF. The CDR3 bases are TGTGCCAGCAGCTTAGTGGGGGATGGCTACACCTTC.